These 9 T cell receptor beta chains came from one sample sequenced in a study of T cell responses to AZD1222 COVID-19 vaccine. This table comes from immunoSEQ multiplex PCR, and its TCRdb copy is limited to in-frame clones, with some not included. The table lists 100,000 to 120,000 clones, around 88% of them singletons, with 6.5% in the top ten. The input for sequencing was peripheral blood, taken 28 days after the second AZD1222 dose. Source of these receptors: an adult who received the AZD1222 COVID-19 vaccine.

This chain connects TRBV7-2 to TRBJ1-1; 7 bases fit TRBD1. CDR3 size: 18 residues. Germline-derived CDR1 and CDR2 are SGHTA and FQGNSA. Trimming removed 2 bases from V and 0 bases from J; junction bases left unmatched: 12. The CDR3 protein is CASSLISATGTMNTEAFF. The CDR3 DNA follows: TGTGCCAGCAGCTTAATTAGTGCGACAGGGACCATGAACACTGAAGCTTTCTTT.

The chain carries TRBV5-4 and TRBJ1-2; D possibly corresponds to TRBD1 (5 bases). This CDR3 has 15 amino acids. Germline lookup yields CDR1 SGHNT and CDR2 YYREEE (reference sequence). V gave up 4 bases and J gave up 0 bases, with 13 bases separating them. CDR3 region: CASSALGGANYGYTF. As DNA, the CDR3 is TGTGCCAGCAGCGCACTTGGGGGAGCTAACTATGGCTACACCTTC.

This chain connects TRBV2 to TRBJ1-2, with unresolved D. The germline V gene encodes CDR1 SNHLY and CDR2 FYNNEI. V was shortened by 2 bases and J by 2 bases, with 9 bases between the two germline ends. This CDR3 is 14 amino acids long. The CDR3 reads CASSERQENYGYTF. CDR3 coding DNA: TGTGCCAGCAGTGAACGGCAGGAAAACTATGGCTACACCTTC.

V and J are TRBV4-1 and TRBJ1-4; TRBD1 might be the D (6 bases). The length of the CDR3 is 14 residues. CDR1 is MGHRA and CDR2 is YSYEKL in the germline V gene. V was trimmed by 4 bases and J by 7 bases, leaving 13 bases between them. CDR3 DNA: TGCGCCAGCAGCCCCCGGGGGCCCGGTGAAAAACTGTTTTTT. Its translation: CASSPRGPGEKLFF.

This chain links TRBV7-9 with TRBJ1-6; no clear D. This CDR3 is 17 amino acids long. Germline V gives CDR1 SEHNR, CDR2 FQNEAQ (reference sequence). V gave up 5 bases and J gave up 5 bases, with 19 bases separating them. CDR3 protein: CASSLGSQTIDNSPLHF. DNA for the CDR3: TGTGCCAGCAGCCTGGGGTCACAGACGATTGATAATTCACCCCTCCACTTT. Using reference TRBV7-9 and TRBJ1-6 for the parts outside the CDR3, the full variable domain is DTGVSQNPRHKITKRGQNVTFRCDPISEHNRLYWYRQTLGQGPEFLTYFQNEAQLEKSRLLSDRFSAERPKGSFSTLEIQRTEQGDSAMYLCASSLGSQTIDNSPLHFGNGTRLTVT.

The genes are TRBV18 and TRBJ2-7; maybe TRBD2 (6 bases). This CDR3 comprises 14 residues. Germline V gene lookup returns CDR1 KGHSH and CDR2 LQKENI. V was trimmed by 2 bases and J by 2 bases, leaving 10 bases between them. In DNA, the CDR3 is TGTGCCAGCTCACCATGGGGGGATACCTACGAGCAGTACTTC. Amino acid sequence: CASSPWGDTYEQYF.

The chain has TRBV4-3 and TRBJ2-5; no clear D gene. Trimming removed 1 base from V and 1 base from J, with 7 bases in between. The germline V gene encodes CDR1 LGHNA and CDR2 YSLEER. The CDR3 runs to 14 residues. The CDR3 sequence: CASSQAAFQETQYF. In DNA, the CDR3 is TGCGCCAGCAGCCAAGCTGCATTCCAAGAGACCCAGTACTTC.

The chain recombines TRBV19 with TRBJ2-1; 7 bases align to TRBD2. Germline CDR1 reads LNHDA; CDR2 reads SQIVND (reference sequence). This CDR3 is 14 amino acids long. The V gene end was trimmed by 5 bases and the J gene end by 5 bases; junction bases not matched to a gene: 6. The CDR3 loop reads CASSWTRADNEQFF. In nucleotides, the CDR3 is TGTGCCAGTAGTTGGACTAGGGCGGACAATGAGCAGTTCTTC.

This clone was counted a few times. The chain is built from TRBV5-4 and TRBJ2-1; a possible D gene is TRBD2 (5 bases). Germline V gives CDR1 SGHNT, CDR2 YYREEE (reference sequence). This CDR3 contains 12 residues. The ends were cut back, 2 bases at V and 10 bases at J, with 10 bases in the middle. The CDR3 sequence is CASSFVEREQFF. CDR3 sequence (DNA): TGTGCCAGCAGCTTTGTAGAGCGGGAGCAGTTCTTC.